A selection of T cell receptor beta chains follows, all from one sample in a study of beta chain features in type 1 diabetes. TCRdb keeps only in-frame clones here, not all; method: immunoSEQ multiplex PCR. Among 500,000 to 850,000 clones listed, over 11% were seen once. Sequenced material: naive CD4+ T cells from blood. All receptors derive from a man younger than 35 with type 1 diabetes. CDR3s include the opening cysteine and the closing phenylalanine or tryptophan. Each record gives: clone size, J gene, D gene, V gene, CDR3 DNA, CDR3 protein. D genes are given only for firm matches. Clone size, where shown, is once, few, many, or a class for clones that have expanded.

. TRBJ2-2 TRBD2 TRBV10-2 TGCGCCAGCAGTGAGGTAGCGGGAGGGGAGCTGTTTTTT CASSEVAGGELFF
few TRBJ2-2 TRBD1 TRBV10-3 TGTGCCAGGAGACAGGGTAGCACCGGGGAGCTGTTTTTT CARRQGSTGELFF
few TRBJ2-7 TRBD1 TRBV2 TGTGCCAGCAGTGACCTCCTGACAGGGCTCTACGAGCAGTACTTC CASSDLLTGLYEQYF
. TRBJ2-2 . TRBV5-4 TGTGCCAGCAGCTTTGTGGACACCGGGGAGCTGTTTTTT CASSFVDTGELFF
. TRBJ1-2 . TRBV30 TGTGCCTGGAGTGTAGATTCTAACTATGGCTACACCTTC CAWSVDSNYGYTF
. TRBJ2-1 . TRBV6-6 TGTGCCAGCAGTTACGCAACGGGTGAGCAGTTCTTC CASSYATGEQFF
. TRBJ2-1 . TRBV30 TGTGCCTGGAGTGTAGGGCTAGCGAGCGATGAGCAGTTCTTC CAWSVGLASDEQFF
few TRBJ2-1 TRBD2 TRBV29-1 TGCAGCGTCGGGGACTATTTCAATGAGCAGTTCTTC CSVGDYFNEQFF
. TRBJ2-2 . TRBV28 TGTGCCAGCACTGGACAGCCGAACACCGGGGAGCTGTTTTTT CASTGQPNTGELFF
few TRBJ2-1 TRBD2 TRBV18 TGTGCCAGCTCACCGTGGCGGGAGCTGCCGAATGAGCAGTTCTTC CASSPWRELPNEQFF
. TRBJ1-5 . TRBV2 TGTGCCAGCAGCGGGATCAATCAGCCCCAGCATTTT CASSGINQPQHF
. TRBJ1-2 . TRBV18 TGTGCCAGCTCACCACAGGGCGACTATGGCTACACCTTC CASSPQGDYGYTF
. TRBJ2-5 . TRBV7-2 TGTGCCAGCAGCCCCCAATGGCCGCAAGAGACCCAGTACTTC CASSPQWPQETQYF
. TRBJ2-6 . TRBV15 TGTGCCACCATGCACTCTGGGGCCAACGTCCTGACTTTC CATMHSGANVLTF
. TRBJ1-2 . TRBV6-5 TGTGCCAGCAGTTACAGGCGGGACTTCTATGGCTACACCTTC CASSYRRDFYGYTF
. TRBJ1-5 . TRBV18 TGTGCCAGCTCACCTGGCAGGGATCAGCCCCAGCATTTT CASSPGRDQPQHF
. TRBJ1-2 . TRBV4-1 TGCGCCAGCAGCCTCGGGGGACGCAACTATGGCTACACCTTC CASSLGGRNYGYTF
. TRBJ2-1 . TRBV7-9 TGTGCCAGCAGCTTAAAACTCAATGAGCAGTTCTTC CASSLKLNEQFF
. TRBJ2-1 . TRBV6-5 TGTGCCAGCAGTCCCCAGGAGTGGGATGAGCAGTTCTTC CASSPQEWDEQFF
. TRBJ2-7 . TRBV7-2 TGTGCCAGCAGCTTAGGGCGGAGCTCCTACGAGCAGTACTTC CASSLGRSSYEQYF
. TRBJ2-5 . TRBV5-4 TGTGCCAGCAGCTTTCCAGGGCAAGAGACCCAGTACTTC CASSFPGQETQYF
few TRBJ2-1 TRBD2 TRBV5-1 TGCGCCAGCAGCCGGACTAGCGGGCCCCGTCATGAGCAGTTCTTC CASSRTSGPRHEQFF
few TRBJ2-7 TRBD1 TRBV7-6 TGTGCCAGCAGCATGACCTCCGGGACAGGGGTAGGTGAGCAGTACTTC CASSMTSGTGVGEQYF
. TRBJ2-5 . TRBV6-5 TGTGCCATCAGTGGTCGGGAGGAGACCCAGTACTTC CAISGREETQYF
few TRBJ1-4 . TRBV4-3 TGCGCCAGCAGCCAGTCAACTAATGAAAAACTGTTTTTT CASSQSTNEKLFF
few TRBJ2-1 TRBD2 TRBV30 TGTGCCTGGAGTTACGGGACTAGCGGAAACAATGAGCAGTTCTTC CAWSYGTSGNNEQFF
. TRBJ2-1 TRBD1 TRBV10-3 TGTGCCATCAGTGACATGACAGGGTTCTTCAATGAGCAGTTCTTC CAISDMTGFFNEQFF
. TRBJ1-6 . TRBV9 TGTGCCAGCAGCGTAGGAGGTGGTTCACCCCTCCACTTT CASSVGGGSPLHF
few TRBJ2-6 . TRBV5-1 TGCGCCAGCAGCTCCTCCTCTGGGGCCAACGTCCTGACTTTC CASSSSSGANVLTF
few TRBJ1-1 . TRBV30 TGTGCCTGGAGTGCCTCAGGGCCTGAAGCTTTCTTT CAWSASGPEAFF
. TRBJ2-1 TRBD2 TRBV19 TGTGCCAGTAGTATTAGCGGGAACAATGAGCAGTTCTTC CASSISGNNEQFF
few TRBJ2-2 . TRBV30 TGTGCCTCCACTAGGCTGTTAAACACCGGGGAGCTGTTTTTT CASTRLLNTGELFF
few TRBJ1-4 . TRBV18 TGTGCCAGCTCACCACGAGGGACCCTTCGAGAAAAACTGTTTTTT CASSPRGTLREKLFF
. TRBJ2-3 . TRBV29-1 TGCAGCGGGGACAAAGCGGATACGCAGTATTTT CSGDKADTQYF
. TRBJ1-2 . TRBV7-2 TGTGCCAGCAGCCCCTCCCGACTCAACTATGGCTACACCTTC CASSPSRLNYGYTF
few TRBJ2-1 TRBD1 TRBV2 TGTGCCAGCAGTGGGCTTCTCAACAGGGACAGCTCCTACAATGAGCAGTTCTTC CASSGLLNRDSSYNEQFF
. TRBJ2-7 . TRBV19 TGTGCCAGTAGTATGGGCGGTAGGGGGAAAACCTACGAGCAGTACTTC CASSMGGRGKTYEQYF
. TRBJ2-7 . TRBV29-1 TGCAGCGTTGGGGAGACTGACTACGAGCAGTACTTC CSVGETDYEQYF
few TRBJ1-2 TRBD1 TRBV28 TGTGCCAGCAGTACAGGGGGCGGTGACTACACCTTC CASSTGGGDYTF
. TRBJ1-5 TRBD1 TRBV9 TGTGCCAGCAGCATGTTGGGACAGCCAACCCCCAATCAGCCCCAGCATTTT CASSMLGQPTPNQPQHF
few TRBJ2-7 TRBD1 TRBV25-1 TGTGCCAGCAGTGGGGACAGATTTACCTACGAGCAGTACTTC CASSGDRFTYEQYF
. TRBJ1-2 TRBD1 TRBV30 TGTGCCTGCGGTCGAACAACCGGGACAGCGGGCTACACCTTC CACGRTTGTAGYTF
few TRBJ2-2 . TRBV5-1 TGCGCCAGCAGCTTGGAACGGCTCCCCGGGGAGCTGTTTTTT CASSLERLPGELFF
. TRBJ2-3 TRBD2 TRBV9 TGTGCCAGCAGCGTAGGGGGAGGGCCCAGCACAGATACGCAGTATTTT CASSVGGGPSTDTQYF
few TRBJ1-5 . TRBV19 TGTGCCAGTAGCTTACAACACAGGGCGGCCCAGCATTTT CASSLQHRAAQHF
few TRBJ1-2 . TRBV2 TGTGCCAGCAGTCGTACCGGACGGAGCCCCTTAGCCTATGGCTACACCTTC CASSRTGRSPLAYGYTF
few TRBJ2-5 . TRBV18 TGTGCCAGCTCACCACCGGGAGGGGGCGCGGAGACCCAGTACTTC CASSPPGGGAETQYF
few TRBJ2-7 . TRBV29-1 TGCAGCGTTTTACTGAGTGGAGGAACCTACGAGCAGTACTTC CSVLLSGGTYEQYF
few TRBJ2-5 . TRBV28 TGTGCCAGCAGTTCCCCCGGGGCCCGGGTAGAGACCCAGTACTTC CASSSPGARVETQYF
. TRBJ1-3 . TRBV9 TGTGCCAGCAGCGTAGCTGGTCAGGCTGGAAACACCATATATTTT CASSVAGQAGNTIYF
. TRBJ2-1 . TRBV28 TGTGCCAGCGGAGGGGTAGACAATGAGCAGTTCTTC CASGGVDNEQFF
few TRBJ1-2 . TRBV4-2 TGTGCCAGCTATACCAGGCAGGGCACTAACTATGGCTACACCTTC CASYTRQGTNYGYTF
. TRBJ2-5 . TRBV2 TGTGCCAGCAGTGAAGTGACAATCCAAGAGACCCAGTACTTC CASSEVTIQETQYF
few TRBJ2-2 . TRBV30 TGTGCCTGGACCCAAAGTAGCACCGGGGAGCTGTTTTTT CAWTQSSTGELFF